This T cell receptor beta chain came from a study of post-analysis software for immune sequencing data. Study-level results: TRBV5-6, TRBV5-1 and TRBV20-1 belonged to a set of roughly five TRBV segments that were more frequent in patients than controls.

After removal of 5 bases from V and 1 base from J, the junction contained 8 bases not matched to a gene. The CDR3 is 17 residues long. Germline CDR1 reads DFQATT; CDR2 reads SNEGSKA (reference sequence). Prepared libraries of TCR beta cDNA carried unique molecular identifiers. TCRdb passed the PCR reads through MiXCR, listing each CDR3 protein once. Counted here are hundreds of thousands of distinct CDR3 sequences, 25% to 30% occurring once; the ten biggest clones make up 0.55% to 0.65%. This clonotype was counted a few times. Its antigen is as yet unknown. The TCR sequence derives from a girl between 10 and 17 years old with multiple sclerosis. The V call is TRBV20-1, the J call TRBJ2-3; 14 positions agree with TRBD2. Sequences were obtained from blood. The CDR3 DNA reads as TGCAGTGCTCGGGGACTAGCGGGAGTTGGTGGCACAGATACGCAGTATTTT. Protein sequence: CSARGLAGVGGTDTQYF.